Detailed here is one T cell receptor beta chain. Antigen specificity is unknown. This specimen belongs to a study of identical twins. Overall study findings and caveats: Among monozygotic twins, out-of-frame TCR alpha sharing exceeded what models predicted. Diverse VJ usage suggested most zero-insertion clonotypes were not invariant T cells.

TCRdb re-called the 5' RACE reads with MiXCR, one entry per CDR3 protein. The repertoire consists of roughly 690,000 distinct CDR3 sequences, with around 6.1% occurring once and the leading ten covering about 2%. Healthy Caucasian donors formed the entire cohort. The germline V and J ends were trimmed by 6 bases and 2 bases, with 12 bases remaining between them. The germline V gene encodes CDR1 MNHNS and CDR2 SASEGT. CDR3 length equals 14 residues. The TCR comes from a man between 18 and 35 years old in good health. Sequenced sample: naive T cells sorted from blood. The V call is TRBV6-1, the J call TRBJ2-3; D is perhaps TRBD1 (6 bases). This chain's CDR3 is CASREDRFTDTQYF. In nucleotides, the CDR3 is TGTGCCAGCAGAGAGGACAGATTCACAGATACGCAGTATTTT.